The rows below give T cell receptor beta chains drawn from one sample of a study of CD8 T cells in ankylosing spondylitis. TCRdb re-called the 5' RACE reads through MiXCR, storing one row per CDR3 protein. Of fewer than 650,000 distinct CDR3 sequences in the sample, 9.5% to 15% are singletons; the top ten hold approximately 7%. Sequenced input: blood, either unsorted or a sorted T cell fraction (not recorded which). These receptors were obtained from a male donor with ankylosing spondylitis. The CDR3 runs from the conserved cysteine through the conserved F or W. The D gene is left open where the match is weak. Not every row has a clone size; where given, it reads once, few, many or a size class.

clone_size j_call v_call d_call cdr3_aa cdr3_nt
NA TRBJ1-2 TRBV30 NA CAWRGGRRDLYGYTF TGTGCCTGGAGGGGGGGACGGCGAGATCTCTATGGCTACACCTTC
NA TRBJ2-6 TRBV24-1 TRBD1 CATSGPGGGSGANVLTF TGTGCCACCAGTGGTCCAGGGGGTGGCTCTGGGGCCAACGTCCTGACTTTC
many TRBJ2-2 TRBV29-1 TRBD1 CSGGDRTNTGELFF TGCAGCGGCGGGGACAGGACGAACACCGGGGAGCTGTTTTTT
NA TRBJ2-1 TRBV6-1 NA CASRSDAGSQVYNEQFF TGTGCCAGCAGATCCGACGCCGGTAGCCAGGTCTACAATGAGCAGTTCTTC
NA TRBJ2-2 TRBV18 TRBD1 CASSQRPGTGIANTGELFF TGTGCCAGCTCCCAACGTCCCGGGACAGGGATCGCGAACACCGGGGAGCTGTTTTTT
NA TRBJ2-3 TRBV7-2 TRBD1 CASSGTQGADTQYF TGTGCCAGCAGCGGGACGCAGGGGGCGGACACGCAGTATTTT
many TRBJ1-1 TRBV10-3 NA CAISESRENTEAFF TGTGCCATCAGTGAGTCTAGGGAAAACACTGAAGCTTTCTTT
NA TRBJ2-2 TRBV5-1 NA CASSLGPQRLDTRELFF TGCGCCAGCAGCTTGGGCCCCCAGCGGTTAGACACCAGGGAGCTGTTTTTT
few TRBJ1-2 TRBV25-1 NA CASSVAPGTFNGYTF TGTGCCAGCAGTGTGGCACCCGGGACTTTTAACGGCTACACCTTC
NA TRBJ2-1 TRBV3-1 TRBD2 CASSQFSGSYNEQFF TGTGCCAGCAGCCAATTTAGCGGGAGCTACAATGAGCAGTTCTTC
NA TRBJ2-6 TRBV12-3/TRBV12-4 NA CASNRLISGANDLTF TGTGCCAGCAACCGACTCATCTCTGGGGCCAACGACCTGACTTTC
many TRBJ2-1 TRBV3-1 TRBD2 CASSLLPAGGYEQFF TGTGCCAGCAGCCTCCTCCCAGCGGGAGGGTATGAGCAGTTCTTC
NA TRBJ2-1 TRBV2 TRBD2 CASSKTSGTYNEQFF TGTGCCAGCAGTAAGACTAGCGGTACCTACAATGAGCAGTTCTTC
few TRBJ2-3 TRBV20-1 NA CSAGGGRVSADTQYF TGCAGTGCTGGTGGAGGCAGGGTGAGCGCAGATACGCAGTATTTT
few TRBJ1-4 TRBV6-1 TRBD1 CATESGTGDEKLFF TGTGCCACGGAATCCGGGACAGGGGATGAAAAACTGTTTTTT
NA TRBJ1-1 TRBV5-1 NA CASSLERGAWAFF TGCGCCAGCAGCTTGGAACGGGGGGCGTGGGCTTTCTTT
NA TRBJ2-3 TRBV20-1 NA CSGRGEADTQYF TGCAGTGGTCGGGGAGAGGCAGATACGCAGTATTTT
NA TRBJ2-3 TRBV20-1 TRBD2 CSALPAGAEDTQYF TGCAGTGCTCTCCCGGCGGGAGCGGAAGATACGCAGTATTTT
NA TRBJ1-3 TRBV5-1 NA CASSLSGDYNSGNTIYF TGCGCCAGCAGCTTGTCAGGGGACTACAACTCTGGAAACACCATATATTTT
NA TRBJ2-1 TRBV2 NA CASSEQDNEQFF TGTGCCAGCAGTGAACAGGACAATGAGCAGTTCTTC
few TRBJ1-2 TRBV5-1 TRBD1 CASSSEGTGVNGYTF TGCGCCAGCAGCTCAGAAGGGACAGGGGTTAACGGCTACACCTTC
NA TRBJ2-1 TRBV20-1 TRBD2 CSAKRTSGLYNEQFF TGCAGTGCCAAGAGGACTAGCGGACTATACAATGAGCAGTTCTTC
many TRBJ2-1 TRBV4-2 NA CASSQEDQDNEQFF TGTGCCAGCAGCCAGGAGGACCAGGACAATGAGCAGTTCTTC
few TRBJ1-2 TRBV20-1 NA CSARDQIRSPRDGYTF TGCAGTGCTAGAGATCAAATAAGGAGCCCCAGGGATGGCTACACCTTC
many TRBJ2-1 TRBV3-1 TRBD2 CASSQGLAGGPAEFF TGTGCCAGCAGCCAGGGACTAGCGGGAGGGCCCGCTGAGTTCTTC
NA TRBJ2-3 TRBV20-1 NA CSATQADTQYF TGCAGTGCAACCCAGGCAGATACGCAGTATTTT
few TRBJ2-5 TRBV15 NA CATSGRDSQETQYF TGTGCCACCAGCGGCCGGGACTCCCAAGAGACCCAGTACTTC
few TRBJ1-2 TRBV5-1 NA CASSAGVDLYGYTF TGCGCCAGCAGCGCAGGGGTAGACCTCTATGGCTACACCTTC
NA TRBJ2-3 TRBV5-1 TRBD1 CASSFLGQGATDTQYF TGCGCCAGCAGCTTTTTAGGACAGGGGGCCACAGATACGCAGTATTTT
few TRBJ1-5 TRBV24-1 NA CATSDIGQPQHF TGTGCCACCAGTGACATTGGCCAGCCCCAGCATTTT
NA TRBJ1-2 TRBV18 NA CASSPVGNYGYTF TGTGCCAGCTCACCCGTCGGGAACTATGGCTACACCTTC
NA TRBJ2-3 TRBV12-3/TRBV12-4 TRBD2 CASSQQLAGVSDTQYF TGTGCCAGCAGTCAACAACTAGCGGGAGTATCTGATACGCAGTATTTT
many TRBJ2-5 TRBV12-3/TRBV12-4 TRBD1 CASSFTGEETQYF TGTGCCAGCAGTTTTACAGGGGAAGAGACCCAGTACTTC
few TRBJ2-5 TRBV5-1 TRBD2 CASSLAGLAGGVQETQYF TGCGCCAGCAGCTTGGCCGGGCTAGCGGGAGGAGTCCAAGAGACCCAGTACTTC
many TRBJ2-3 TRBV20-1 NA CSTVAESTDTQYF TGCAGTACGGTAGCGGAGAGCACAGATACGCAGTATTTT
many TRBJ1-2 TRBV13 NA CASSLVVGTYGYTF TGTGCCAGCAGCTTAGTGGTGGGGACCTATGGCTACACCTTC
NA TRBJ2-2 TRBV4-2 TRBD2 CASSQVLAGGSGELFF TGTGCCAGCAGCCAAGTATTAGCGGGAGGGAGCGGGGAGCTGTTTTTT
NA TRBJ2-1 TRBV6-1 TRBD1 CASSARDSQSSYNEQFF TGTGCCAGCAGTGCCCGGGACAGCCAAAGCTCCTACAATGAGCAGTTCTTC
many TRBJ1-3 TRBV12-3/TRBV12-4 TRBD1 CASSKTGNPGNTIYF TGTGCCAGCAGTAAGACAGGGAATCCTGGAAACACCATATATTTT
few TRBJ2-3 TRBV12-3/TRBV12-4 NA CASSFGGGGLGTDTQYF TGTGCCAGCAGTTTTGGGGGGGGCGGTCTTGGGACAGATACGCAGTATTTT
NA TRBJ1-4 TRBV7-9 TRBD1 CASSPTGEPNEKLFF TGTGCCAGCAGCCCTACAGGGGAACCCAATGAAAAACTGTTTTTT
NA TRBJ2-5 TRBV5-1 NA CASSLYSVGQVGETQYF TGCGCCAGCAGCTTGTATAGTGTGGGACAAGTGGGAGAGACCCAGTACTTC
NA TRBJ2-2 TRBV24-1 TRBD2 CATSDTLAGVAGELFF TGTGCCACCAGTGACACACTAGCGGGAGTCGCCGGGGAGCTGTTTTTT
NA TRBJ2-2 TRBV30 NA CAWSLVNTGELFF TGTGCCTGGAGTCTAGTGAACACCGGGGAGCTGTTTTTT
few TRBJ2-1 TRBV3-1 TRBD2 CASSQVARLAVYNEQFF TGTGCCAGCAGCCAAGTGGCTAGGCTAGCGGTGTACAATGAGCAGTTCTTC
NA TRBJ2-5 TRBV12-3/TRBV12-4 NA CASSLDVSGETQYF TGTGCCAGCAGCCTGGACGTCTCGGGGGAGACCCAGTACTTC
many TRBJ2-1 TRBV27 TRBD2 CASSLSTSGIGEQFF TGTGCCAGCAGTCTTAGTACTAGCGGGATTGGTGAGCAGTTCTTC
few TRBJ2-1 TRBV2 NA CASSEGQTSNIFF TGTGCCAGCAGTGAAGGGCAAACTAGTAATATCTTCTTC
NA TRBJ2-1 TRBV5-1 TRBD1 CASSLRDRVTEQFF TGCGCCAGCAGCTTGAGGGACAGGGTCACTGAGCAGTTCTTC
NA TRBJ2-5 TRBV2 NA CATQSGTRQETQYF TGTGCCACCCAATCCGGGACTCGCCAAGAGACCCAGTACTTC
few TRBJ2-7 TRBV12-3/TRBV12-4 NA CASSLGLGLYEQYF TGTGCCAGCAGCCTTGGGTTGGGGCTTTACGAGCAGTACTTC
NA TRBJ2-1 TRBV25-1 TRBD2 CASSEWEGGGNEQFF TGTGCCAGCAGTGAATGGGAGGGTGGTGGGAATGAGCAGTTCTTC
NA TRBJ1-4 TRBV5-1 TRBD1 CASSSSRGLNEKLFF TGCGCCAGCAGCTCAAGCAGGGGGCTTAATGAAAAACTGTTTTTT